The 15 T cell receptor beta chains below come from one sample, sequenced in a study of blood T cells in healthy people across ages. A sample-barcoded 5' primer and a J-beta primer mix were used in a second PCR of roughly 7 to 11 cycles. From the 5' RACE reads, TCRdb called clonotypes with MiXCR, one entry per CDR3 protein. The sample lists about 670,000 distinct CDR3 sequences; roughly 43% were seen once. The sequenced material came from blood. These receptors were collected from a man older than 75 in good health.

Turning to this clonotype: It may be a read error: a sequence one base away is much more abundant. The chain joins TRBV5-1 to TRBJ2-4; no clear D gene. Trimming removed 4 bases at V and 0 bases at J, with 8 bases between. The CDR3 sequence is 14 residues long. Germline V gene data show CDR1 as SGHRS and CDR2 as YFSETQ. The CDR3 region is CASSVTLAKNIQYF. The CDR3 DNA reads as TGCGCCAGCAGCGTGACCCTAGCCAAAAACATTCAGTACTTC.

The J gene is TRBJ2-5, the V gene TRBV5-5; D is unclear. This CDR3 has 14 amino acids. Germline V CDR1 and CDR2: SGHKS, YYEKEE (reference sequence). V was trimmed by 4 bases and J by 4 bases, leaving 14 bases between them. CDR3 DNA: TGTGCCAGCAGCATAAACACTATGGGAGAGACCCAGTACTTC. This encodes CASSINTMGETQYF.

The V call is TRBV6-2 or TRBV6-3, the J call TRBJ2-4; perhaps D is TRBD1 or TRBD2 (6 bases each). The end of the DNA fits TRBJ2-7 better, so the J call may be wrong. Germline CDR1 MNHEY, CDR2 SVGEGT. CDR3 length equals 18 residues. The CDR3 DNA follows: TGTGCCAGCAGTTACTCGGGGGGCTCAATCCTAACTAAGAACGAGCAGTACTTC. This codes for CASSYSGGSILTKNEQYF.

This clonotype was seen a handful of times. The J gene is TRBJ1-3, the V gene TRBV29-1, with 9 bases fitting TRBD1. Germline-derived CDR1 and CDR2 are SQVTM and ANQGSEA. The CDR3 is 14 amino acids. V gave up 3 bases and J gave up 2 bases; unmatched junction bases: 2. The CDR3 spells CSVEGQGTGNTIYF. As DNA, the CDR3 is TGCAGCGTTGAGGGACAGGGAACTGGAAACACCATATATTTT.

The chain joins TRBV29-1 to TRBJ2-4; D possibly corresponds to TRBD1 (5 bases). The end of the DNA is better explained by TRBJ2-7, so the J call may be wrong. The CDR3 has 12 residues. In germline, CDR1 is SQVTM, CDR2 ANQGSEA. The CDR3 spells CSVGVGVHEQYF. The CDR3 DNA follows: TGCAGCGTCGGCGTAGGGGTCCACGAGCAGTACTTC.

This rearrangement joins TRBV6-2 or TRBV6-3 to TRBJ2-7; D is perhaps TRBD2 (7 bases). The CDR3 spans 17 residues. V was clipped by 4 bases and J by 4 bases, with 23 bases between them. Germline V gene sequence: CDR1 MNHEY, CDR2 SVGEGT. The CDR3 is CASSSGLGGRLGYEQYF. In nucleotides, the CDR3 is TGTGCCAGCAGTTCAGGTCTCGGGGGGCGCTTAGGATACGAGCAGTACTTC.

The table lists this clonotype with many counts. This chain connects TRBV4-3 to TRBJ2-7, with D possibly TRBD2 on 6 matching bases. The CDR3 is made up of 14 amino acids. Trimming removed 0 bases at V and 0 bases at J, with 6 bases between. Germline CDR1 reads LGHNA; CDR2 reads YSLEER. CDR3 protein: CASSQEDYSYEQYF. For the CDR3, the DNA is TGCGCCAGCAGCCAAGAGGACTACTCCTACGAGCAGTACTTC.

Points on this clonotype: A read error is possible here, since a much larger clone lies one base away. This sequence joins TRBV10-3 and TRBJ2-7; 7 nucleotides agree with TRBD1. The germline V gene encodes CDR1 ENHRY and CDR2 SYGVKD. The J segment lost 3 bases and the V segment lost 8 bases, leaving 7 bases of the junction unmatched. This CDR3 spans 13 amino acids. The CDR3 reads CAIRTGECYEQYF. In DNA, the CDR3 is TGTGCCATCCGAACAGGGGAGTGCTACGAGCAGTACTTC.

CDR3 in amino acids: CASSLLVQANTEAFF. CDR3 bases: TGTGCCAGCAGTTTATTGGTACAGGCGAACACTGAAGCTTTCTTT. This chain links TRBV12-3 or TRBV12-4 with TRBJ1-1; a weak D match, TRBD1 (5 bases). The CDR3 covers 15 residues. V shed 2 bases and J shed 1 base, with 11 bases lying between them.

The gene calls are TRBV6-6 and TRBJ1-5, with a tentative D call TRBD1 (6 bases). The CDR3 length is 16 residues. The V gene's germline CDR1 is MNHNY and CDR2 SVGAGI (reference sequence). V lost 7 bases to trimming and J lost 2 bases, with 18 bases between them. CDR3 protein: CASIQKGGGGNQPQHF. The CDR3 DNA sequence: TGTGCCAGCATCCAGAAGGGAGGGGGGGGCAATCAGCCCCAGCATTTT.

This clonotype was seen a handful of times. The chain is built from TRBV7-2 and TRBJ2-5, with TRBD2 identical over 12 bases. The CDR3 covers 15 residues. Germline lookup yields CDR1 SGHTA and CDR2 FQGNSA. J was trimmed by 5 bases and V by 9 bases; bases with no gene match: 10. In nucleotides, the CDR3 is TGTGCCAGTGAACTAGCGGGGGGCCTAGGGGAGACCCAGTACTTC. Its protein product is CASELAGGLGETQYF.

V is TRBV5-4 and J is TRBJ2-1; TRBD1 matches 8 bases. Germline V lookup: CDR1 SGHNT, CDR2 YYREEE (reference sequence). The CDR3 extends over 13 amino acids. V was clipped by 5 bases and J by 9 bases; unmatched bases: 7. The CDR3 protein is CASSIQGAVEQFF. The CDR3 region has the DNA TGTGCCAGCAGTATCCAGGGGGCGGTTGAGCAGTTCTTC. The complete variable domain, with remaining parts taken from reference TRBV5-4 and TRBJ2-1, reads ETGVTQSPTHLIKTRGQQVTLRCSSQSGHNTVSWYQQALGQGPQFIFQYYREEENGRGNFPPRFSGLQFPNYSSELNVNALELDDSALYLCASSIQGAVEQFFGPGTRLTVL.

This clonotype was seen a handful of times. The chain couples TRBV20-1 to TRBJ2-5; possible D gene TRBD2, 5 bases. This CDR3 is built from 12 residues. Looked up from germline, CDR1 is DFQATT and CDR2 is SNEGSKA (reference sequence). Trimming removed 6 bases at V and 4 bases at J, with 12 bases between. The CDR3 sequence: CSAPAGGETQYF. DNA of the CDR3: TGCAGTGCCCCTGCGGGTGGAGAGACCCAGTACTTC.

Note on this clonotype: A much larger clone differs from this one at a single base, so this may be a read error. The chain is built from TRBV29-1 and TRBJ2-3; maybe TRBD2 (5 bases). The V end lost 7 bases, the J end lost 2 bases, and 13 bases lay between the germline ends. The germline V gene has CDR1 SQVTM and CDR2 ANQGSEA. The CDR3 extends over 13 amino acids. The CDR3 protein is CSARSGPTDTQYF. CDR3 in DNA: TGCAGCGCCCGAAGCGGACCCACAGATACGCAGTATTTT.

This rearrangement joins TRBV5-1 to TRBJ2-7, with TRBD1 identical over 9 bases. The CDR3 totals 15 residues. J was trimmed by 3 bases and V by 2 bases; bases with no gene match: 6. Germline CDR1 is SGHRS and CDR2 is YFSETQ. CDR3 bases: TGCGCCAGCAGCTTCGGGACAGGGAAGGGCTACGAGCAGTACTTC. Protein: CASSFGTGKGYEQYF.